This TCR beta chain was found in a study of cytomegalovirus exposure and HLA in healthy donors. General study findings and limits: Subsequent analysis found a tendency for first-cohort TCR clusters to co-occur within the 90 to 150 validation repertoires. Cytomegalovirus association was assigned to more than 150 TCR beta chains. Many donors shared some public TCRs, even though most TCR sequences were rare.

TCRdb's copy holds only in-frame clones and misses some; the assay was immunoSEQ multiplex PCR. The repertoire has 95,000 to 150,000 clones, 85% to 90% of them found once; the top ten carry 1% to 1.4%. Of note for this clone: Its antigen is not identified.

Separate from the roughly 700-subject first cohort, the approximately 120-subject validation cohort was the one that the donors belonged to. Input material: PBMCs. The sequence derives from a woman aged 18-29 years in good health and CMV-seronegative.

CDR3 loop: CATLTGVPQTGGYTF. The CDR3, as DNA: TGTGCCACCCTGACAGGGGTCCCACAAACCGGTGGCTACACCTTC. The chain has TRBV6-1 and TRBJ1-2, with 8 bases lining up with TRBD1. Germline V gene sequence: CDR1 MNHNS, CDR2 SASEGT. The trim removed 10 bases at V and 7 bases at J, leaving 17 bases unmatched. The CDR3 totals 15 residues.